A selection of T cell receptor beta chains follows, all from one sample in a study of CD8+ T cells in alopecia areata. Method: immunoSEQ multiplex PCR; TCRdb's copy keeps in-frame clones and lacks some. The data contain around 29,000 clones, approximately 60% of them singletons. Material: NKG2D-high CD8+ T cells sorted from blood. The origin of the receptors is a human donor with alopecia areata. Both conserved end residues are part of each CDR3. A D gene is named only where the DNA matches it firmly. Rows give clone size only sometimes, using once, few, many, or a class for an expanded clone.

D gene,J gene,V gene,clone size,CDR3 DNA,CDR3 protein
-,TRBJ2-7,TRBV29-1,once,TGCAGCGTTGTTAGTGGGGATGTTAGCGAGCAGTACTTC,CSVVSGDVSEQYF
-,TRBJ1-1,TRBV7-3,-,TGTGCCAGCAGCTTATTAGATAACACTGAAGCTTTCTTT,CASSLLDNTEAFF
-,TRBJ2-3,TRBV19,-,TGTGCCAGTAGTATGATGGCTCCTTCAACATTTTCAGATACGCAGTATTTT,CASSMMAPSTFSDTQYF
TRBD1,TRBJ2-6,TRBV4-3,few,TGCGCCAGCAGCCAGAGGGGTAGAGACAGGGTGGCTGGGGCCAACGTCCTGACTTTC,CASSQRGRDRVAGANVLTF
-,TRBJ2-3,TRBV5-1,-,TGCGCCAGCAGCTTGGGCCCGGGTACAGATACGCAGTATTTT,CASSLGPGTDTQYF
TRBD2,TRBJ2-1,TRBV7-9,few,TGTGCCAGCAGCTCCGGACTAGCGGGAGGCTCTGAGCAGTTCTTC,CASSSGLAGGSEQFF
-,TRBJ1-1,TRBV2,-,TGTGCCAGCAGTGCTCTACGTGGGTACATGAACACTGAAGCTTTCTTT,CASSALRGYMNTEAFF
TRBD1,TRBJ2-1,TRBV23-1,-,TGCGCCAGCAGTCAGGGGATAGGGACAGGCGCCGACAATGAGCAGTTCTTC,CASSQGIGTGADNEQFF
-,TRBJ2-3,TRBV29-1,-,TGCAGCGTTGACGGCGGGGGCCCGACCCTCACAGATACGCAGTATTTT,CSVDGGGPTLTDTQYF
TRBD1,TRBJ2-1,TRBV28,-,TGTACCAGCAGTTTGACAGGGAATGAGCAGTTCTTC,CTSSLTGNEQFF
-,TRBJ2-7,TRBV28,once,TGTGCCAGCAGTTTCGCCTACGAGCAGTACTTC,CASSFAYEQYF
-,TRBJ2-7,TRBV4-2,-,TGTGCCAGCAGCCAAGGAACATTCTACGAGCAGTACTTC,CASSQGTFYEQYF
-,TRBJ2-2,TRBV5-1,-,TGCGCCAGCAGTTTTGGTGGAGGGAACACCGGGGAGCTGTTTTTT,CASSFGGGNTGELFF
TRBD1,TRBJ2-7,TRBV7-9,few,TGTGCCAGCAGCTCGCGGGACAGGGTTCCCTACGAGCAGTACTTC,CASSSRDRVPYEQYF
-,TRBJ2-1,TRBV25-1,-,TGTGCCAGCAGTGATCGGCTAGCGAGCTACAATGAGCAGTTCTTC,CASSDRLASYNEQFF
TRBD2,TRBJ2-1,TRBV13,-,TGTGCCAGCAGCAACGCGGGGGGTTCCTACAATGAGCAGTTCTTC,CASSNAGGSYNEQFF
-,TRBJ2-1,TRBV27,-,TGTGCCAGCGGAAACTACAATGAGCAGTTCTTC,CASGNYNEQFF
TRBD1,TRBJ1-5,TRBV25-1,-,TGTGCCAGCAGTGACTCAGGGACAGGGGTTCAGCCCCAGCATTTT,CASSDSGTGVQPQHF
TRBD1,TRBJ1-1,TRBV6-5,-,TGTGCCAGCAGCGGACAGGGAGGTTCTGAAGCTTTCTTT,CASSGQGGSEAFF
TRBD1,TRBJ1-5,TRBV7-9,-,TGTGCCAGCAGCTTAGCTAGACAGGGAGCCGATCAGCCCCAGCATTTT,CASSLARQGADQPQHF
-,TRBJ2-1,TRBV6-4,once,TGTGCCAGCAGTGACTCCCCATTTCTGATGGAGGGTCACAATGAGCAGTTCTTC,CASSDSPFLMEGHNEQFF
TRBD2,TRBJ2-7,TRBV28,few,TGTGCCAGCAGCGGAACTCTCATCGCGGAGCGGGAGCCCTACGAGCAGTACTTC,CASSGTLIAEREPYEQYF
-,TRBJ2-7,TRBV7-9,-,TGTGCCAGCAGCCTCGGATCCCTCTCCTACGAGCAGTACTTC,CASSLGSLSYEQYF
-,TRBJ2-5,TRBV2,-,TGTGCCAGCAGTGATCCGAGGGGCCGGGAGACCCAGTACTTC,CASSDPRGRETQYF
-,TRBJ1-4,TRBV7-9,once,TGTGCCAGCAGCTTATTCACAACAGGGTATAATGAAAAACTGTTTTTT,CASSLFTTGYNEKLFF
TRBD2,TRBJ2-1,TRBV7-9,-,TGTGCCAGCAGCTTAGAAGGTAGCGGGTGGTACAATGAGCAGTTCTTC,CASSLEGSGWYNEQFF
-,TRBJ2-7,TRBV27,-,TGTGCCAGCAGTGTTACTAGCTTCGGGGCCTACGAGCAGTACTTC,CASSVTSFGAYEQYF
TRBD1,TRBJ2-1,TRBV4-1,-,TGCGCCAGCAGTCTACGGACAGGGGGCACCTACAATGAGCAGTTCTTC,CASSLRTGGTYNEQFF
TRBD1,TRBJ1-2,TRBV7-2,few,TGTGCCAGCAGCTGGACAGGCTCTAACTATGGCTACACCTTC,CASSWTGSNYGYTF
-,TRBJ2-7,TRBV29-1,few,TGCAGCGTTGAAGATCAGGGCAGCTACGAGCAGTACTTC,CSVEDQGSYEQYF
TRBD1,TRBJ2-6,TRBV14,-,TGTGCCAGCAGCCAAGATAAGGACAGGGTTAACGTCCTGACTTTC,CASSQDKDRVNVLTF
-,TRBJ2-7,TRBV27,-,TGTGCCAGCAGTTTATCCCTTGAATACGAGCAGTACTTC,CASSLSLEYEQYF
-,TRBJ2-7,TRBV10-3,-,TGTGCCATCAGTGAAGAGACAGCGTCGATGGGTTACGAGCAGTACTTC,CAISEETASMGYEQYF
TRBD1,TRBJ2-7,TRBV7-2,-,TGTGCCAGCAGCTTAGCCTTAAGACAGGGCCCCGCAGGCGAGCAGTACTTC,CASSLALRQGPAGEQYF
-,TRBJ2-1,TRBV19,few,TGTGCCAGTAGTACTACGGCGTTCTTC,CASSTTAFF
-,TRBJ1-1,TRBV29-1,-,TGCAGCGTTGTAGGGGGGGGGTACACTGAAGCTTTCTTT,CSVVGGGYTEAFF
TRBD1,TRBJ2-1,TRBV7-9,-,TGTGCCAGCAGCCAGCCAGGGGGCTCCTACAATGAGCAGTTCTTC,CASSQPGGSYNEQFF
-,TRBJ1-2,TRBV7-9,medium-sized,TGTGCCAGCAGCACCCCAATTTATGGGGGAAGGGGCTACACCTTC,CASSTPIYGGRGYTF
-,TRBJ2-1,TRBV5-4,-,TGTGCCAGCAGCTGGGCAGTCAATGAGCAGTTCTTC,CASSWAVNEQFF
-,TRBJ2-1,TRBV27,-,TGTGCCAGCAGTTTCAATGCGGTCTCTAATGAGCAGTTCTTC,CASSFNAVSNEQFF
TRBD2,TRBJ2-1,TRBV6-6,-,TGTGCCAGCAGTTTGGGGCTAGCGGGGGCCTACAATGAGCAGTTCTTC,CASSLGLAGAYNEQFF
TRBD1,TRBJ2-7,TRBV5-1,-,TGCGCCAGCAGCTTGGATACAGGGGAGAATAACTACGAGCAGTACTTC,CASSLDTGENNYEQYF
-,TRBJ2-1,TRBV5-4,-,TGTGCCAGCAGCTTGGGACAGTCCTCCTACAATGAGCAGTTCTTC,CASSLGQSSYNEQFF
TRBD1,TRBJ2-7,TRBV7-7,once,TGTGCTAGCAGCTTGGGACAGGGCGCTTACGAGCAGTACTTC,CASSLGQGAYEQYF
-,TRBJ1-5,TRBV6-5,once,TGTGCCAGCAGTCCACAGGGAAATCAGCCCCAGCATTTT,CASSPQGNQPQHF
-,TRBJ1-2,TRBV7-9,once,TGTGCCAGCAGCTTAGGTTGGAGGGGAACTAACTATGGCTACACCTTC,CASSLGWRGTNYGYTF
-,TRBJ2-6,TRBV15,-,TGTGCCACCAGCAGTCCGTGGTCGGCTGGGGCCAACGTCCTGACTTTC,CATSSPWSAGANVLTF
-,TRBJ1-5,TRBV7-9,-,TGTGCCAGCAGCCAAGGGGGGAAGGAGGGTCAGCCCCAGCATTTT,CASSQGGKEGQPQHF
TRBD2,TRBJ2-5,TRBV7-9,-,TGTGCCAGCAGCTCAGCGGGAGGGCCGGGAGAGACCCAGTACTTC,CASSSAGGPGETQYF
-,TRBJ1-2,TRBV18,-,TGTGCCAGCTCACCACCATCACCAGGGGATCGGGTCTATGGCTACACCTTC,CASSPPSPGDRVYGYTF
-,TRBJ2-7,TRBV5-1,-,TGCGCCAGCAGAGTACTGGGCGGCCACTACGAGCAGTACTTC,CASRVLGGHYEQYF
TRBD1,TRBJ2-1,TRBV11-1,-,TGTGCCAGCAGCTTAGGGAGACAGGGGAGCTCCTACAATGAGCAGTTCTTC,CASSLGRQGSSYNEQFF
-,TRBJ2-4,TRBV5-4,few,TGTGCCAGCCGCTCCGTCGGCAAAAACATTCAGTACTTC,CASRSVGKNIQYF